These 6 T cell receptor beta chains were sequenced from one sample in a study of regulatory T cells in long-lasting Graves disease. The TCR beta library used iRepertoire HTBI primers with Arm-PCR amplification of CDR3. From the multiplex PCR reads, TCRdb called clonotypes with MiXCR, one entry per CDR3 protein. The sample consists of more than 350,000 distinct CDR3 sequences, approximately 22% of them appearing once. Indicated time point: persistent/refractory GD, antithyroid drugs over 5 years with positive TRAb. Preparation of the TCR library used RNA extracted from PBMCs. The specimen was peripheral blood mononuclear cells (PBMCs), collected when the disease was refractory, from a patient treated with antithyroid drugs. Receptors were obtained from a female donor with Graves disease.

This clonotype was observed many times. The chain recombines TRBV5-5 with TRBJ2-2, with 8 bases aligning to TRBD2. Germline V gives CDR1 SGHKS, CDR2 YYEKEE (reference sequence). The junction had 6 bases not matched to a gene; V was cut back by 5 bases and J by 0 bases. CDR3 size: 16 residues. In nucleotides, the CDR3 is TGTGCCAGCAGGCATCCGGGACTAGCGAACACCGGGGAGCTGTTTTTT. This sequence encodes CASRHPGLANTGELFF. The complete variable domain, with remaining parts taken from reference TRBV5-5 and TRBJ2-2, reads DAGVTQSPTHLIKTRGQQVTLRCSPISGHKSVSWYQQVLGQGPQFIFQYYEKEERGRGNFPDRFSARQFPNYSSELNVNALLLGDSALYLCASRHPGLANTGELFFGEGSRLTVL.

This clonotype was observed a few times. The chain is built from TRBV2 and TRBJ1-2; D possibly corresponds to TRBD1 (6 bases). This CDR3 region has 14 residues. V shed 0 bases and J shed 4 bases, with 9 bases lying between them. The germline gives CDR1 SNHLY, CDR2 FYNNEI. The CDR3 DNA reads as TGTGCCAGCAGTGAAGCACAGGGCGTCTATGGCTACACCTTC. Protein product: CASSEAQGVYGYTF. The variable domain in full, with the rest retrieved from reference TRBV2 and TRBJ1-2, is EPEVTQTPSHQVTQMGQEVILRCVPISNHLYFYWYRQILGQKVEFLVSFYNNEISEKSEIFDDQFSVERPDGSNFTLKIRSTKLEDSAMYFCASSEAQGVYGYTFGSGTRLTVV.

This sequence joins TRBV20-1 and TRBJ2-5, with TRBD2 matching over 13 bases. Per the germline V gene, CDR1 is DFQATT and CDR2 is SNEGSKA (reference sequence). The CDR3 consists of 12 residues. CDR3: CNRLAGGETQYF. The CDR3 DNA is TGCAACCGACTAGCGGGAGGAGAGACCCAGTACTTC.

CDR3 in amino acids: CASSEEGINTGELFF. CDR3 sequence (DNA): TGTGCCAGCAGTGAAGAGGGCATAAACACCGGGGAGCTGTTTTTT. V is TRBV2 and J is TRBJ2-2; D not resolved. The V and J ends lost 1 base and 2 bases respectively, with 8 bases between them. CDR1 SNHLY and CDR2 FYNNEI come from the germline V gene. The CDR3 loop spans 15 amino acids. Looking up the rest from reference TRBV2 and TRBJ2-2 gives the full variable domain: EPEVTQTPSHQVTQMGQEVILRCVPISNHLYFYWYRQILGQKVEFLVSFYNNEISEKSEIFDDQFSVERPDGSNFTLKIRSTKLEDSAMYFCASSEEGINTGELFFGEGSRLTVL.

This sequence joins TRBV9 and TRBJ1-3; no clear D gene. V was trimmed by 4 bases and J by 0 bases, leaving 11 bases between them. CDR1 is SGDLS, CDR2 YYNGEE, per germline. The CDR3 totals 15 residues. CDR3 sequence: CASSPQSSSGNTIYF. CDR3 nucleotide sequence: TGTGCCAGCAGCCCACAGAGTAGCTCTGGAAACACCATATATTTT.

CDR3 DNA sequence: TGTGCCAGTAGTACGTCCAGGGGCACTGAAGCTTTCTTT. Translation: CASSTSRGTEAFF. V and J are TRBV19 and TRBJ1-1; D is possibly TRBD1 (6 bases). This CDR3 has 13 amino acids. Germline CDR1 reads LNHDA; CDR2 reads SQIVND (reference sequence). Trimming removed 4 bases from V and 4 bases from J, with 10 bases in between.